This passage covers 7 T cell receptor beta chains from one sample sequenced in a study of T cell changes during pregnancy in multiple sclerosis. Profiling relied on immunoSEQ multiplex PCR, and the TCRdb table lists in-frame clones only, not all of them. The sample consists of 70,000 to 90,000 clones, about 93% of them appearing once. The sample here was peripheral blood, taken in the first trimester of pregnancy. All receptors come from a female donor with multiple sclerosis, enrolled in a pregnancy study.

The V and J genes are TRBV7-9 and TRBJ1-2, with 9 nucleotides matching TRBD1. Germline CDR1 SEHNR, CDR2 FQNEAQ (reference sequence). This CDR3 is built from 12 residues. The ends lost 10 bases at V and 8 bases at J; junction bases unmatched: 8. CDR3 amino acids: CAIEDRGGGYTF. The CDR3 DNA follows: TGTGCCATTGAGGACAGGGGAGGCGGCTACACCTTC.

The CDR3, as DNA: TGTGCCAGCTCACCACGGGGCGGCGAGCAGTTCTTC. Its translation is CASSPRGGEQFF. The chain employs TRBV18 and TRBJ2-1; D is perhaps TRBD1 (5 bases). The V end lost 1 base, the J end lost 10 bases, and 8 bases lay between the germline ends. CDR3 size: 12 residues. Germline CDR1 KGHSH, CDR2 LQKENI.

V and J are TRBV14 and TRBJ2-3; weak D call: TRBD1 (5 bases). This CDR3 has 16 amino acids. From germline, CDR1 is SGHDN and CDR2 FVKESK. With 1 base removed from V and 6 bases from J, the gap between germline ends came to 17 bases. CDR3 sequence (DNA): TGTGCCAGCAGCCAAGGGGCTGGGCAGGGCTACGATACGCAGTATTTT. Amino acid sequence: CASSQGAGQGYDTQYF.

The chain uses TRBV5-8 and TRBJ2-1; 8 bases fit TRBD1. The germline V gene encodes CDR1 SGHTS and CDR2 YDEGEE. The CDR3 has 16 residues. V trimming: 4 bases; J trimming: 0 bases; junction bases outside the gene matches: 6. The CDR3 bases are TGTGCCAGCAGCGAGGACAGGGCTAGCTCCTACAATGAGCAGTTCTTC. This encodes CASSEDRASSYNEQFF.

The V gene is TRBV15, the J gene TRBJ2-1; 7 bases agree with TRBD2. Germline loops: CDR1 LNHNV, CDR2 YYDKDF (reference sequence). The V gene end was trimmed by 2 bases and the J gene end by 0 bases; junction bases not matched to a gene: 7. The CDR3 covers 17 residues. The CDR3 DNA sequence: TGTGCCACCAGCAGACCAAGCGGGGTTAGCTCCTACAATGAGCAGTTCTTC. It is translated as CATSRPSGVSSYNEQFF.

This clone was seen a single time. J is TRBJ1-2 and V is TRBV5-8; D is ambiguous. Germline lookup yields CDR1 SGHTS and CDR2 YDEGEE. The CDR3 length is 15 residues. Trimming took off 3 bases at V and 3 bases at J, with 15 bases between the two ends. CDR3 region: CASSSGVGRDYGYTF. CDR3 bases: TGTGCCAGCAGCTCCGGGGTAGGGAGAGACTATGGCTACACCTTC.

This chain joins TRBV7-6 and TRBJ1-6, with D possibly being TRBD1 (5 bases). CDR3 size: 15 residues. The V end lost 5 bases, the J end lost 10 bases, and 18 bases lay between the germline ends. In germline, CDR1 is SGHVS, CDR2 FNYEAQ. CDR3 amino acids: CASSGIVGGGSPLHF. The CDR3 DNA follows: TGTGCCAGCAGCGGAATCGTCGGGGGGGGATCACCCCTCCACTTT.